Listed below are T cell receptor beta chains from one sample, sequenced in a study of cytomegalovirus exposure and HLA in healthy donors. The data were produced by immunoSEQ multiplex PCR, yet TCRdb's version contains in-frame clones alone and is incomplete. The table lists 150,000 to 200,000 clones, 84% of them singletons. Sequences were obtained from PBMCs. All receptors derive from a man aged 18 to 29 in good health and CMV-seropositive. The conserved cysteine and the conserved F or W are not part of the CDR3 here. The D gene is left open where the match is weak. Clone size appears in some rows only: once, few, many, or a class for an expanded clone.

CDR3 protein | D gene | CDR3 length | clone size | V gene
ASRPQGGALT | - | 10 | - | TRBV2
ASRKGTGSSYNEQF | TRBD1 | 14 | few | TRBV11-3
ASSPGTGADTQY | TRBD1 | 12 | - | TRBV9
ASSAGQGNYEQY | TRBD1 | 12 | - | TRBV11-2
ASSPPLAGGYNEQF | TRBD2 | 14 | - | TRBV27
ASSPSSTYGYT | - | 11 | many | TRBV7-9
ASSPRQQETQY | - | 11 | - | TRBV18
ASTRTGRGETQY | TRBD1 | 12 | - | TRBV6-6
ASLRPVPDYEQY | - | 12 | - | TRBV27
ASTQAPTRHSSGANVLT | - | 17 | - | TRBV27
ASSNSDRKVSEQY | TRBD1 | 13 | - | TRBV2
ASSRQGGNSNQPQH | TRBD1 | 14 | - | TRBV19
ASAQGLAGEQY | TRBD2 | 11 | - | TRBV7-2
ASSISLAVRWEQY | TRBD2 | 13 | - | TRBV19
ASSVAPRGSTDTQY | - | 14 | once | TRBV9
ASSLTGFYEQY | - | 11 | - | TRBV28
ASGERETGELF | TRBD2 | 11 | - | TRBV2
ASKPGTGRGGELF | TRBD1 | 13 | - | TRBV6-1
ASSPRLSMSEQF | - | 12 | once | TRBV5-1
ATRDYSNQPQH | - | 11 | - | TRBV28
ARGQVSYEQY | TRBD1 | 10 | - | TRBV6-5
ASSLSGGGPTEQF | - | 13 | few | TRBV28
ASSFQGPPTDTQY | - | 13 | - | TRBV5-1
ASSRLAGWYEQY | TRBD2 | 12 | - | TRBV6-5
ATSPRAENTGELF | - | 13 | few | TRBV6-5
GQESYNEQF | - | 9 | - | TRBV20-1
ASSWTGSGELF | TRBD1 | 11 | - | TRBV7-6
AWDRTKNIQY | - | 10 | - | TRBV30
ASSPQGTETQY | TRBD1 | 11 | - | TRBV28
SGTSGSDEQF | TRBD2 | 10 | - | TRBV29-1
ASSLLGTSGQTTDTQY | TRBD2 | 16 | - | TRBV28